These T cell receptor beta chains were read from a single sample in a study of tumor and adjacent non-tumor tissue in lung cancer. TCRdb passed the multiplex PCR reads through MiXCR, listing each CDR3 protein once. Of 68,000 or so distinct CDR3 sequences listed, roughly 56% are singletons. The sample was lung tumor tissue. The origin of the receptors is a man aged 45-65 years with non-small cell lung cancer. Both conserved end residues are part of each CDR3. The order of the fields is D gene, J gene, V gene, clone size, CDR3 DNA, CDR3 protein. The D gene is left open where the match is weak. Size is omitted from some rows. Given values are once, few, many or a class for expanded clones.

.,TRBJ2-5,TRBV5-1,.,TGCGCCAGCAGCCTTGGGCGACAGGATGGGACCCTAGCCCAGTACTTC,CASSLGRQDGTLAQYF
.,TRBJ2-1,TRBV5-5,few,TGTGCCAGCAGCCGGGGCGCGGACAGCAATGAGCAGTTCTTC,CASSRGADSNEQFF
TRBD2,TRBJ2-5,TRBV7-2,.,TGTGCCAGCTGCTGGACCAGCGGGGGCCAAGAGACCCAGTACTTC,CASCWTSGGQETQYF
TRBD2,TRBJ2-1,TRBV7-8,.,TGTGCCAGCGGCTGGGAGCGGGAATACATTGAGCAGTTCTTC,CASGWEREYIEQFF
TRBD1,TRBJ2-3,TRBV11-2,few,TGTGCCAGCAGCCCGACAGGGTTTGGCACAGATACGCAGTATTTT,CASSPTGFGTDTQYF
.,TRBJ1-1,TRBV30,many,TGTGCCTGGAGAAGTCCGGGGGTATCTGAAGCTTTCTTT,CAWRSPGVSEAFF
TRBD1,TRBJ1-2,TRBV14,.,TGTGCCAGCAGCCAAACGACAGGGGGCCATGACTATGGCTACACCTTC,CASSQTTGGHDYGYTF
.,TRBJ2-1,TRBV24-1,.,TGTGCCACCAGTGAGGGGGGATGTCCCACAAAAGAGCAGTTCTTC,CATSEGGCPTKEQFF
.,TRBJ1-6,TRBV6-1,.,TGTGCCAGCTCAAACGGCCTTAATTCGCCCCTCCACTTT,CASSNGLNSPLHF
.,TRBJ2-3,TRBV29-1,.,TGCAGCGCTGCACGGGGCCGCACAGATACGCAGTATTTT,CSAARGRTDTQYF
.,TRBJ1-1,TRBV12-3/TRBV12-4,.,TGTGCCAGCTGCCTTGTGACGGTAGGGGCTGAAGTTTTCTTT,CASCLVTVGAEVFF
TRBD2,TRBJ2-1,TRBV24-1,.,TGTGCCACCAGTTGGGGGGGGGACCTCAATGAGCAGTTCTTC,CATSWGGDLNEQFF
.,TRBJ2-7,TRBV11-2,.,TGTGCCAGCAGCACGAGGACTGCCTCATACGAGCAGTACTTC,CASSTRTASYEQYF
TRBD1,TRBJ2-7,TRBV11-2,.,TGTGCCAGCAGCTGCGCCCGGACAGGGGAAGGGGTCGTGCAGTACTTC,CASSCARTGEGVVQYF
TRBD1,TRBJ2-7,TRBV10-3,many,TGTGCCATCAGTGAGTCATGGACAGGGCCCTCCTACGAGCAGTACTTC,CAISESWTGPSYEQYF
.,TRBJ1-2,TRBV28,.,TGTGCCAGCAGTTTTGGGCAAATTAACTATGGCTACACCTTT,CASSFGQINYGYTF
.,TRBJ2-2,TRBV4-2,many,TGTGCCAGCAGCTCCCCGGACATAGGCTTAGCTTTTCTGTTTTTT,CASSSPDIGLAFLFF
TRBD1,TRBJ2-7,TRBV20-1,many,TGCAGTGCTAGACCTGCGACAGGGAATATTTACTACGAGCAGTACTTC,CSARPATGNIYYEQYF
.,TRBJ2-1,TRBV11-1,.,TGTGCCTGCAGCTTGGACGGAAAGGGCCACAATGAGCAGTTCTTC,CACSLDGKGHNEQFF
.,TRBJ1-4,TRBV12-3/TRBV12-4,many,TGTGCCAGCAGTTTAGGGTTGGGATCTGAAAAACTGTTTTTT,CASSLGLGSEKLFF
.,TRBJ1-1,TRBV4-1,.,TGTGCCAGCGGCCAAGTATCGTTCACTCCTGAAGCTTTCTTT,CASGQVSFTPEAFF
.,TRBJ2-7,TRBV30,.,TGTGCCTGGAACGGACGTACCCCAGGGCCCTACGAGCAGTCCTTC,CAWNGRTPGPYEQSF
TRBD2,TRBJ2-5,TRBV5-1,.,TGCACCAGCAGCTTGGTCCCGGGACTAGAGCTTGAGACCCAGTACTTC,CTSSLVPGLELETQYF
.,TRBJ2-3,TRBV6-1,.,TGTGCCAGCGGAGGCACAGATATGCAGTATTTT,CASGGTDMQYF
.,TRBJ2-7,TRBV28,.,TGTGCCAGCAGTCTACTTAGAAGGTCCTACAAGCAGTACTTC,CASSLLRRSYKQYF
TRBD1,TRBJ2-5,TRBV28,many,TGTGCCAGCAGGGACCGGGACAGGGACCAAGAGACCCAGTACTTC,CASRDRDRDQETQYF
.,TRBJ2-2,TRBV13,many,TGTGCCAGCAGCTTAAGGAACACCGGGGAGCTGTTTTTT,CASSLRNTGELFF
.,TRBJ2-5,TRBV4-1,.,TGCGCCATCAGCCAAGATCTGCGCGGATTTTCAGAGACACAGTACTTC,CAISQDLRGFSETQYF
.,TRBJ2-1,TRBV20-1,many,TGCAGTGTCACTAGATCCGGGGCGACTGAGCAGTTCTTC,CSVTRSGATEQFF
TRBD2,TRBJ2-5,TRBV7-9,.,TGTGCCAGCAGCACGACTAGCGGGAGTAGGGAGACCCAGTACTTC,CASSTTSGSRETQYF
TRBD1,TRBJ2-7,TRBV5-1,.,TGCGCCAGCAGCCATGCCGGGACAGGGGGCGAGCAGTACTTC,CASSHAGTGGEQYF
TRBD2,TRBJ2-1,TRBV6-4,.,TGTGTCAGCAAGAATGTGGGAGGGAGTGAGCAGTTCTTC,CVSKNVGGSEQFF
TRBD2,TRBJ2-7,TRBV11-1,once,TGTGCCAGCAGATCCATCCTAGCGGGAGACACCAAGCAGTACTTC,CASRSILAGDTKQYF
TRBD1,TRBJ1-6,TRBV11-2,.,TGTGCCAGCGGCCCGGACAGGGGCCATAATTCACCCCCTCACTTT,CASGPDRGHNSPPHF
TRBD2,TRBJ2-5,TRBV6-6,.,TGTGCCAGCGAAGGGACTATCGGGAGTTTCCAGTACTTC,CASEGTIGSFQYF
.,TRBJ1-5,TRBV6-2/TRBV6-3,many,TGTGCCAGCAGTTCTCTTATTCGGAGTCAGCCCCAGCATTTT,CASSSLIRSQPQHF
TRBD2,TRBJ2-3,TRBV7-9,few,TGTGCCAGCAGCCCGAGACTAGCGGACTACACAGATACGCAGTATTTT,CASSPRLADYTDTQYF
.,TRBJ1-6,TRBV7-9,.,TGTGCCAGCAGCTTAGGGGGAAGTCCCCTCCACTTT,CASSLGGSPLHF
.,TRBJ1-5,TRBV6-1,.,TGTGCCAGCATTACCCCGGGGCAGAATTTGTGGAATCAGCCCCAGCGTTTT,CASITPGQNLWNQPQRF
.,TRBJ2-1,TRBV14,.,TGTGCCAGCAGCCAAAAGGGATCGTCATACAATGAGCAGTTCTTC,CASSQKGSSYNEQFF
TRBD2,TRBJ2-2,TRBV29-1,few,TGCAGCGTTGACCGCGGGGGGGCCACCGGGGAGCTGTTTTTT,CSVDRGGATGELFF
TRBD2,TRBJ2-3,TRBV7-8,.,TGTGCCAGCAGCTTTCTAGCGGGAGCACGTGATACGCAGTATTTT,CASSFLAGARDTQYF
.,TRBJ2-1,TRBV13,.,TGTGCCAGCAGCTCGATGATCGTGAGACCCAATGAGCAACTCTTC,CASSSMIVRPNEQLF
.,TRBJ1-1,TRBV11-1,.,TGTGCCATCAGCCCCGGGACATGGCATGAAGCTTTCTTT,CAISPGTWHEAFF
.,TRBJ1-2,TRBV27,.,TGTGCCAGCACCGCAGCGGGAACTAACTATGGCTACACCTTC,CASTAAGTNYGYTF
.,TRBJ1-5,TRBV11-2,.,TGTACCAGCAGCTTCGATTCAGACCGAAATCAGCCCCAGCATTTT,CTSSFDSDRNQPQHF
TRBD2,TRBJ2-4,TRBV7-9,many,TGTGCCAGCAGAGGAGCGGGAGTCTTCTCCATTCAGTACTTC,CASRGAGVFSIQYF
TRBD1,TRBJ2-5,TRBV11-2,few,TGTGTCAGCAGCTCTTTGGACAGGGTAGAGACCCAGTACTTC,CVSSSLDRVETQYF
.,TRBJ2-5,TRBV6-5,.,TGTGCCATCACCCTCTTGGAGGTCGGCGAGACCCAATACTTC,CAITLLEVGETQYF
.,TRBJ2-2,TRBV4-1,few,TGCGCCAGCAGCCATCTACGAGGTGGGGGGAACACCGGGGAGCTGTTGTTT,CASSHLRGGGNTGELLF
.,TRBJ1-6,TRBV28,many,TGTGCCAGCAGCCTCTTTCAGGGGAGGGCTTCACCCCTCCACTTT,CASSLFQGRASPLHF
TRBD1,TRBJ2-6,TRBV7-9,.,TGTGCCAGCAGCCAGGGACAGGGGGCCAACGTCCTGACTTTC,CASSQGQGANVLTF
.,TRBJ1-2,TRBV4-1,.,TGCGCCAGCAGCCAGACAGAGACGACCGACCCGAGCTATGGCTACACCTTC,CASSQTETTDPSYGYTF
TRBD2,TRBJ2-1,TRBV5-1,once,TGCGCCAGCGGGCCGGGACTAGGGGCTAATGAGCAGTTCTTC,CASGPGLGANEQFF